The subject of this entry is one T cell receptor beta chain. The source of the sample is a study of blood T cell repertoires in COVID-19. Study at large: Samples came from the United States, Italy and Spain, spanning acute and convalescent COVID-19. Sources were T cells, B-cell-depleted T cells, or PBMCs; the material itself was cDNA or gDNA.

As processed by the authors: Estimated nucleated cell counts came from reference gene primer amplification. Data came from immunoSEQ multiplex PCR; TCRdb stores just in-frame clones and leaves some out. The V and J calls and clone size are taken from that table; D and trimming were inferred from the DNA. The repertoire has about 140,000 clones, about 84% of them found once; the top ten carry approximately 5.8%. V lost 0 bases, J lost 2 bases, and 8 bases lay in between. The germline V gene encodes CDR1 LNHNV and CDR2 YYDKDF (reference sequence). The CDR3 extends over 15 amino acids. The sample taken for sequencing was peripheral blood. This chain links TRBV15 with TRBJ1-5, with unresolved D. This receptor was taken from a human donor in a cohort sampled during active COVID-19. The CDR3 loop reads CATSRERAGNQPQHF. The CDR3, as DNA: TGTGCCACCAGCAGAGAGAGGGCCGGCAATCAGCCCCAGCATTTT. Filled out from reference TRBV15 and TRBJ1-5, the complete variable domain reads DAMVIQNPRYQVTQFGKPVTLSCSQTLNHNVMYWYQQKSSQAPKLLFHYYDKDFNNEADTPDNFQSRRPNTSFCFLDIRSPGLGDTAMYLCATSRERAGNQPQHFGDGTRLSIL.